A selection of T cell receptor beta chains follows, all from one sample in a study of T cells after yellow fever vaccination. TCRdb re-called the 5' RACE reads with MiXCR, one entry per CDR3 protein. The data hold about 430,000 distinct CDR3 sequences, with approximately 18% observed a single time. The specimen was PBMCs, collected before the yellow fever booster vaccination. These receptors originate from a young man who received the YFV17D yellow fever vaccine. The CDR3 runs from the conserved cysteine through the conserved F or W. D genes are given only for firm matches. Not all rows give a size; the values are once, few, many and, for expanded clones, a class.

>14|TRBD1|few|TRBJ2-7|TRBV27
TGTGCCAGCAGTTTATACAGGGGGGTCGACGAGCAGTACTTC
CASSLYRGVDEQYF
>16|.|.|TRBJ2-6|TRBV4-1
TGCGCGTGCAGCCCTGGACGAGGAATTGGGGCCAACGTCCTGACTTTC
CACSPGRGIGANVLTF
>15|.|few|TRBJ2-2|TRBV5-1
TGCGCCAGCATCGGAGGGGGCGCGGGGACCGGGGAGCTGTTTTTT
CASIGGGAGTGELFF
>15|TRBD2|few|TRBJ2-3|TRBV6-2/TRBV6-3
TGTGCCAGCAGTTACGGAGCGGGGCCGGGGGATACGCAGTATTTT
CASSYGAGPGDTQYF
>11|TRBD1|few|TRBJ1-1|TRBV18
TGTGCCAGCTCACCGGACAGGGGGGCTTTCTTT
CASSPDRGAFF
>14|.|.|TRBJ2-5|TRBV29-1
TGCAGCGCTGAGGCCCCAGAGCTTGGAGAGACCCAGTACTTC
CSAEAPELGETQYF
>14|TRBD1|few|TRBJ1-6|TRBV5-6
TGTGCCAGCAGCTTCGCAGGCAGGGGGTCACCCCTCCACTTT
CASSFAGRGSPLHF
>12|.|few|TRBJ2-1|TRBV7-9
TGTGCCAGCAGCTCCCTCGGGAGTGAGCAGTTCTTC
CASSSLGSEQFF
>14|.|.|TRBJ1-6|TRBV6-5
TGTGCCAGCAATCGGATCGGGGTTAGCTCACCCCTCCACTTT
CASNRIGVSSPLHF
>17|TRBD2|few|TRBJ2-5|TRBV13
TGTGCCAGCAGCTTTCTAGCGGGGGGACCCTTTCAAGAGACCCAGTACTTC
CASSFLAGGPFQETQYF
>13|TRBD1|few|TRBJ1-1|TRBV9
TGTGCCAGCAGCGAGGGGACAGGTGGTGGAGCTTTCTTT
CASSEGTGGGAFF
>15|TRBD1|few|TRBJ2-5|TRBV7-2
TGTGCCAGCAGCCCAAGACAGGGAGCCCTAGGGACCCAGTACTTC
CASSPRQGALGTQYF
>15|TRBD1|many|TRBJ2-3|TRBV5-1
TGCGCCAGCAGCCAGTACAGGGGGCTCACAGATACGCAGTATTTT
CASSQYRGLTDTQYF
>13|.|few|TRBJ2-5|TRBV6-5
TGTGCCAGCAGTTACATGCCGGGCGAGACCCAGTACTTC
CASSYMPGETQYF
>12|.|.|TRBJ2-3|TRBV5-6
TGTGCCAGCAGCGCAGGGCCAGATACGCAGTATTTT
CASSAGPDTQYF
>14|TRBD2|few|TRBJ2-5|TRBV7-2
TGTGCCAGCAGCCCCGGACTAGTGCAAGAGACCCAGTACTTC
CASSPGLVQETQYF
>15|TRBD1|few|TRBJ2-7|TRBV27
TGTGCCAGCAGTTTCGGGACAGGGTTTCCCTACGAGCAGTACTTC
CASSFGTGFPYEQYF
>16|TRBD2|few|TRBJ2-3|TRBV5-1
TGCGCCAGCAGCTTTTGGACTAGCGGGGGGGCAGATACGCAGTATTTT
CASSFWTSGGADTQYF
>15|.|.|TRBJ1-1|TRBV11-2
TGTGCCAGCAGGTACTCCGGGACGGTGAACACTGAAGCTTTCTTT
CASRYSGTVNTEAFF
>16|.|few|TRBJ1-6|TRBV4-3
TGCGCCAGCAGCCAAGATTTTCGAGGGACGGATTCACCCCTCCACTTT
CASSQDFRGTDSPLHF
>15|TRBD1|.|TRBJ1-5|TRBV20-1
TGCAGTGCCGCCCTCGGGACAGGGGTCTTTCAGCCCCAGCATTTT
CSAALGTGVFQPQHF
>16|.|few|TRBJ2-2|TRBV15
TGTGCCACCAGCAGAGATTTGGCCGGGGGGCACGGGGAGCTGTTTTTT
CATSRDLAGGHGELFF
>14|.|.|TRBJ1-1|TRBV12-3/TRBV12-4
TGTGCCAGCAGTTTAACGGGGGGCATCACTGAAGCTTTCTTT
CASSLTGGITEAFF
>15|.|.|TRBJ2-1|TRBV12-3/TRBV12-4
TGTGCCAGCACCGACTCAGGGACTCCCTTGGGTGAGCAGTTCTTC
CASTDSGTPLGEQFF
>12|.|.|TRBJ1-2|TRBV29-1
TGCAGCGTTGATGGCAGGTTTGAGGGCTACACCTTC
CSVDGRFEGYTF
>15|.|.|TRBJ2-1|TRBV19
TGTGCCAGTTCGGAGTCCCGGGGGACCGTCGTAGAGCAGTTCTTC
CASSESRGTVVEQFF
>15|TRBD1|.|TRBJ2-3|TRBV3-1
TGTGCCAGCAGCCTCCTACAGGGGTCCACAGATACGCAGTATTTT
CASSLLQGSTDTQYF
>15|.|.|TRBJ1-1|TRBV6-5
TGTGCCAGCATCGTGTCGTACAGCATGAACACTGAAGCTTTCTTT
CASIVSYSMNTEAFF
>16|TRBD1|.|TRBJ2-7|TRBV4-2
TGTGCCAGCAGCCAAGACCCGGGACAGAGTCCCTACGAGCAGTACTTC
CASSQDPGQSPYEQYF
>14|.|few|TRBJ2-1|TRBV28
TGTGCCAGCAGTTACTGGCGGACTCCTCAGGAGCAGTTCTTC
CASSYWRTPQEQFF
>17|.|few|TRBJ2-5|TRBV4-2
TGTGCCAGCAGCCAAGATCAGGGCGGGGGCCTTGATGAGACCCAGTACTTC
CASSQDQGGGLDETQYF
>12|.|few|TRBJ2-1|TRBV20-1
TGCAGTGCTAGAGATCGGGACAATGAGCAGTTCTTC
CSARDRDNEQFF
>16|.|few|TRBJ2-1|TRBV5-6
TGTGCCAGCAGCTTGGAGGGCGGGGGCCGAAACAATGAGCAGTTCTTC
CASSLEGGGRNNEQFF
>15|TRBD2|.|TRBJ2-5|TRBV28
TGTGCCAGCAGTCGCGGGGGGGCGAGTTCGGAGACCCAGTACTTC
CASSRGGASSETQYF
>14|.|.|TRBJ2-1|TRBV4-3
TGCGCCAGCAGCCAAGTGGGACATGATAATGAGCAGTTCTTC
CASSQVGHDNEQFF
>15|.|few|TRBJ2-1|TRBV6-6
TGTGCCAGCGGAGGTCAGGGACTGGCCACGGGTGAGCAGTTCTTC
CASGGQGLATGEQFF
>13|TRBD1|.|TRBJ1-2|TRBV30
TGTGCCTGGAGCAGGGGGCTTGAATATGGCTACACCTTC
CAWSRGLEYGYTF
>14|.|.|TRBJ1-1|TRBV19
TGTGCCAGTAGTATCGCCGGGGGGGCCACTGAAGCTTTCTTT
CASSIAGGATEAFF
>14|.|.|TRBJ2-1|TRBV3-1
TGTGCCAGCAGCCGCTCCGGGAAGAACAATGAGCAGTTCTTC
CASSRSGKNNEQFF
>15|TRBD1|few|TRBJ1-1|TRBV6-5
TGTGCCAGCAGTTTTGACAGGGGGGGGAACACTGAAGCTTTCTTT
CASSFDRGGNTEAFF
>16|.|.|TRBJ2-1|TRBV6-2/TRBV6-3
TGTGCCAGCAGTTACCTTCGGGGGGCGGTTGACAATGAGCAGTTCTTC
CASSYLRGAVDNEQFF
>10|.|many|TRBJ2-5|TRBV20-1
TGCAGTGCTCCCCGCGAGACCCAGTACTTC
CSAPRETQYF
>11|.|.|TRBJ2-7|TRBV10-3
TGTGCCATCAGTGGGGGGAGTGAGCAGTACTTC
CAISGGSEQYF
>16|.|.|TRBJ1-1|TRBV9
TGTGCCAGCAGCGGAGAATATATACAGGGAGGCACTGAAGCTTTCTTT
CASSGEYIQGGTEAFF
>15|.|few|TRBJ1-5|TRBV12-3/TRBV12-4
TGTGCCAGCAGTTTGTCCGGATATAGCAATCAGCCCCAGCATTTT
CASSLSGYSNQPQHF
>15|.|few|TRBJ1-5|TRBV12-5
TGTGCTAGTGGTTTTTGGGGGCTTAGCAATCAGCCCCAGCATTTT
CASGFWGLSNQPQHF
>12|.|few|TRBJ2-1|TRBV6-5
TGTGCCAGCAGTTACGAAGGCAATGAGCAGTTCTTC
CASSYEGNEQFF
>14|TRBD1|.|TRBJ2-5|TRBV6-1
TGTGCCAGCATCGGACAGGGGAACGGAAAGACCCAGTACTTC
CASIGQGNGKTQYF
>14|.|few|TRBJ2-3|TRBV29-1
TGCAGCGTTGAAGCTGGACATTCCACAGATACGCAGTATTTT
CSVEAGHSTDTQYF
>14|TRBD2|few|TRBJ2-7|TRBV5-1
TGCGCCAGCAGCTTGGTACCGGGGGGGCCCGAGCAGTACTTC
CASSLVPGGPEQYF